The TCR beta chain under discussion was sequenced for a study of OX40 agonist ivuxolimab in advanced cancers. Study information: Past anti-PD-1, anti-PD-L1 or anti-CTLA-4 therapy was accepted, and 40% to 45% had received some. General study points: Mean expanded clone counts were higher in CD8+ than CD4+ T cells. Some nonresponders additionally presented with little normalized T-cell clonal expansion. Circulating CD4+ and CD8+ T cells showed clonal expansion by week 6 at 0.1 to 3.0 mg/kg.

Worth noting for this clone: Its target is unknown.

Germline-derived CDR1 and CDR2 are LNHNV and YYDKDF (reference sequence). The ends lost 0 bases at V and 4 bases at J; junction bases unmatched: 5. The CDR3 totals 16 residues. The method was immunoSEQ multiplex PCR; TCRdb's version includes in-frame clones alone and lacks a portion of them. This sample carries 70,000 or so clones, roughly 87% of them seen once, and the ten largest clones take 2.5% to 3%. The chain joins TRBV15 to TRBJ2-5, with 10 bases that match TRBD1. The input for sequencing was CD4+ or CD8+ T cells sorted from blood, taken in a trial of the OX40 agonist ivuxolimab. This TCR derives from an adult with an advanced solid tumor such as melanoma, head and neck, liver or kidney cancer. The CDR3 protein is CATSRDQGQGRETQYF. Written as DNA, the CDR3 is TGTGCCACCAGCAGAGATCAGGGACAGGGGAGAGAGACCCAGTACTTC.